Below are 27 T cell receptor beta chains sequenced from a single sample in a study of Ad26.COV2.S vaccination and SARS-CoV-2 variants. Treatment denoted: around 19 received Ad26.COV2.S at low or high dose, single or two shots; a few received placebo; per-sample allocation not given. Sample collection was performed on day 63 after the first vaccine or placebo injection. Produced via immunoSEQ multiplex PCR; TCRdb's table is partial and in-frame only. Here the sample spans hundreds of thousands of clones, around 87% being singletons. Specimen: peripheral blood, collected in a trial of Ad26.COV2.S vaccine versus placebo. Receptors originate from a person between 18 and 65 years old who received the Ad26.COV2.S COVID-19 vaccine or a placebo.

This chain links TRBV9 with TRBJ2-7; 11 nucleotides agree with TRBD2. In germline, CDR1 is SGDLS, CDR2 YYNGEE. The CDR3 contains 17 residues. The J segment lost 7 bases and the V segment lost 4 bases, leaving 16 bases of the junction unmatched. CDR3 DNA: TGTGCCAGCAGCTCACTTAGCGGTAGCGGGGGGGCAGGTGAGCAGTACTTC. Amino acid sequence: CASSSLSGSGGAGEQYF.

This clone was seen only once. The chain is built from TRBV18 and TRBJ1-2, with D hard to call. Per germline, CDR1 KGHSH and CDR2 LQKENI. V was pared by 3 bases and J by 4 bases, with 18 bases between. The CDR3 is 16 residues long. Here the CDR3 reads CASSPLGSHAPYGYTF. The CDR3 coding sequence is TGTGCCAGCTCACCCCTCGGGTCCCACGCGCCCTATGGCTACACCTTC.

The rearrangement joins TRBV27 to TRBJ2-2; D is unresolved. This CDR3 has 13 amino acids. Germline-derived CDR1 and CDR2 are MNHEY and SMNVEV (reference sequence). Trimming removed 1 base at V and 6 bases at J, with 6 bases between. CDR3 DNA sequence: TGTGCCAGCAGTTTATTGGCTTCCGGGGAGCTGTTTTTT. Its translation is CASSLLASGELFF.

This rearrangement joins TRBV30 to TRBJ1-2; D may be TRBD1 (5 bases). The length of the CDR3 is 13 residues. V was clipped by 4 bases and J by 2 bases, with 11 bases between them. Germline V gene lookup returns CDR1 GTSNPN and CDR2 SVGIG (reference sequence). CDR3: CAWKGHPNYGYTF. CDR3 DNA sequence: TGTGCCTGGAAGGGGCACCCCAACTATGGCTACACCTTC.

This rearrangement joins TRBV15 to TRBJ2-1; no definite D call. The CDR3 sequence is 12 residues long. V was pared by 3 bases and J by 4 bases, with 4 bases between. The germline V gene has CDR1 LNHNV and CDR2 YYDKDF (reference sequence). As DNA, the CDR3 is TGTGCCACCAGCAGTTTTTACAATGAGCAGTTCTTC. Amino acid sequence: CATSSFYNEQFF.

The V gene is TRBV4-3, the J gene TRBJ2-3; 9 nucleotides align to TRBD2. J was trimmed by 6 bases and V by 2 bases; bases with no gene match: 12. The CDR3 loop spans 17 amino acids. Germline V gene data show CDR1 as LGHNA and CDR2 as YSLEER. The CDR3 sequence is CASSQFSGGASGDTQYF. Here the CDR3 DNA reads TGCGCCAGCAGCCAATTTAGCGGGGGAGCTTCGGGGGATACGCAGTATTTT.

The chain joins TRBV5-1 to TRBJ2-7; 11 bases are shared with TRBD2. Losses at the gene ends were 5 bases for V and 7 bases for J; bases not matched to a gene: 8. This CDR3 comprises 14 residues. Germline V gene data show CDR1 as SGHRS and CDR2 as YFSETQ. The CDR3 bases are TGCGCCAGCAGAGACCCGGGACTAGCGGAAGAGCAGTACTTC. This translates into CASRDPGLAEEQYF.

This sequence joins TRBV15 and TRBJ2-7; TRBD2 matches 7 bases. V gave up 3 bases and J gave up 4 bases; unmatched junction bases: 15. Germline CDR1 LNHNV, CDR2 YYDKDF (reference sequence). The CDR3 sequence is 17 residues long. The CDR3 DNA sequence: TGTGCCACCAGCAGGATCGGGATTGGGCAGGGAGGGTACGAGCAGTACTTC. Translating it yields CATSRIGIGQGGYEQYF.

This CDR3 reads CASSQSAQINQPQHF. For the CDR3, the DNA is TGCGCCAGCAGCCAATCGGCTCAGATCAATCAGCCCCAGCATTTT. The V and J genes are TRBV4-1 and TRBJ1-5, with D hard to call. CDR3 length: 15 residues. The V end lost 2 bases, the J end lost 3 bases, and 11 bases lay between the germline ends. CDR1 and CDR2 (germline): MGHRA, YSYEKL.

This clone was observed a single time. In nucleotides, the CDR3 is TGCAGTGCTGGTTTGGCTGGCTACACCTTC. Protein: CSAGLAGYTF. V is TRBV20-1 and J is TRBJ1-2; no definite D call. Germline CDR1 DFQATT, CDR2 SNEGSKA (reference sequence). The CDR3 totals 10 residues. The ends were cut back, 5 bases at V and 7 bases at J, with 8 bases in the middle.

This clone has a single count. J is TRBJ2-1 and V is TRBV5-1; 8 bases match TRBD1. CDR3 length equals 15 residues. With 1 base clipped from V and 8 bases from J, the junction kept 8 bases outside the gene matches. Germline CDR1 is SGHRS and CDR2 is YFSETQ. The CDR3 is CASSLKEGRGHEQFF. The CDR3 nucleotides read TGCGCCAGCAGCTTGAAGGAGGGCAGGGGGCATGAGCAGTTCTTC.

This clone occurred once. The J gene is TRBJ1-6, the V gene TRBV27; 7 bases agree with TRBD1. The V gene end was trimmed by 5 bases and the J gene end by 8 bases; junction bases not matched to a gene: 3. This CDR3 has 13 residues. Germline CDR1 and CDR2: MNHEY and SMNVEV (reference sequence). In DNA form, the CDR3 reads TGTGCCAGCAGTATAACAGGGGATTCACCCCTCCACTTT. It encodes CASSITGDSPLHF.

The chain carries TRBV4-3 and TRBJ2-3; no firm D call. The V end lost 2 bases, the J end lost 0 bases, and 6 bases lay between the germline ends. CDR1 is LGHNA, CDR2 YSLEER, per germline. CDR3 length: 14 residues. This CDR3 is CASSQIHSTDTQYF. Here the CDR3 DNA reads TGCGCCAGCAGCCAAATTCATAGCACAGATACGCAGTATTTT.

The sample holds one count of this clone. V is TRBV4-2 and J is TRBJ2-5; 8 nucleotides align to TRBD1. Trimming removed 4 bases from V and 2 bases from J; junction bases left unmatched: 6. Germline values: CDR1 LGHNA, CDR2 YNFKEQ. This CDR3 region has 15 residues. The CDR3 protein is CASSLWTGPQETQYF. In nucleotides, the CDR3 is TGTGCCAGCAGCCTGTGGACAGGGCCACAAGAGACCCAGTACTTC.

The chain has TRBV12-5 and TRBJ1-6, with D unresolved. Germline loops: CDR1 LGHNT, CDR2 FRNRAP. V shed 3 bases and J shed 1 base, with 7 bases lying between them. There are 15 residues in the CDR3. The CDR3 nucleotides are TGTGCTAGTGGTTTAACCTCATCCTATAATTCACCCCTCCACTTT. This encodes CASGLTSSYNSPLHF.

V usage is TRBV30 and J usage is TRBJ2-7; D assignment may be TRBD1 or TRBD2 (5 bases each). CDR1 is GTSNPN and CDR2 is SVGIG in the germline V gene (reference sequence). The CDR3 totals 14 residues. Between the trimmed V and J ends, which lost 0 bases and 4 bases, there was a span of 13 bases. The CDR3 here is CAWSVGRGGYEQYF. For the CDR3, the DNA is TGTGCCTGGAGTGTTGGACGTGGGGGATACGAGCAGTACTTC. The full variable domain, in which reference TRBV30 and TRBJ2-7 provide the parts outside the CDR3, is SQTIHQWPATLVQPVGSPLSLECTVEGTSNPNLYWYRQAAGRGLQLLFYSVGIGQISSEVPQNLSASRPQDRQFILSSKKLLLSDSGFYLCAWSVGRGGYEQYFGPGTRLTVT.

The V and J genes are TRBV18 and TRBJ1-5; D call uncertain. Germline CDR1 is KGHSH and CDR2 is LQKENI. The CDR3 runs to 15 residues. Trimming stripped 2 bases from V and 0 bases from J, with 8 bases between. CDR3 sequence reads: CASSPYRSSNQPQHF. In nucleotides, the CDR3 is TGTGCCAGCTCACCATACAGATCTAGCAATCAGCCCCAGCATTTT.

Points on this clone: The same CDR3 is also encoded by other DNA sequences in this sample. The V call is TRBV9, the J call TRBJ1-1; D ambiguous. In germline, CDR1 is SGDLS, CDR2 YYNGEE. The CDR3 sequence is 14 residues long. Trimming removed 2 bases from V and 1 base from J, with 9 bases in between. DNA of the CDR3: TGTGCCAGCAGCGTTGGAAGGCGGAACACTGAAGCTTTCTTT. Translation gives CASSVGRRNTEAFF.

This rearrangement joins TRBV12-3 or TRBV12-4 to TRBJ2-5; tentatively, D is TRBD2 (6 bases). V lost 5 bases, J lost 5 bases, and 12 bases lay in between. The CDR3 consists of 13 residues. CDR3 amino acids: CASSPLGGETQYF. DNA of the CDR3: TGTGCCAGCAGTCCGTTAGGAGGGGAGACCCAGTACTTC.

The chain joins TRBV7-3 to TRBJ2-7, with TRBD1 matching over 8 bases. The CDR3 length is 13 residues. Trimming at V came to 3 bases and at J to 3 bases, leaving 1 base not matched to a gene. Germline CDR1 SGHTA, CDR2 FQGTGA. As DNA, the CDR3 is TGTGCCAGCAGCTTCGGACAGGGCTACGAGCAGTACTTC. Translation: CASSFGQGYEQYF.

As to this clone: Germline and junction disagree at one end, which may indicate a read error. The V call is TRBV10-3, the J call TRBJ2-3, with a weak D call TRBD2 (6 bases). The CDR3 runs 14 residues. The germline V gene has CDR1 ENHRY and CDR2 SYGVKD. CDR3 DNA: TGCGCCATCAGTGATGGAGGGGGCACAGATACGCAGTATTTT. Residues: CAISDGGGTDTQYF.

J is TRBJ1-1 and V is TRBV5-4, with D hard to call. The germline V gene encodes CDR1 SGHNT and CDR2 YYREEE (reference sequence). This CDR3 is 12 amino acids long. V was shortened by 3 bases and J by 8 bases, with 11 bases between the two germline ends. As DNA, the CDR3 is TGTGCCAGCAGCTCACGAGATGGAGAAGCTTTCTTT. It specifies CASSSRDGEAFF.

This clone was seen just once. The rearrangement links TRBV30 to TRBJ1-2; 7 positions match TRBD1. V dropped 8 bases and J dropped 4; count of bases not matched to a gene: 10. From germline, CDR1 is GTSNPN and CDR2 SVGIG (reference sequence). The CDR3 has 13 residues. The CDR3, as DNA: TGTGCCGCCCGCCGGGACAGACTCTATGGCTACACCTTC. The encoded protein is CAARRDRLYGYTF. Looking up the rest from reference TRBV30 and TRBJ1-2 gives the full variable domain: SQTIHQWPATLVQPVGSPLSLECTVEGTSNPNLYWYRQAAGRGLQLLFYSVGIGQISSEVPQNLSASRPQDRQFILSSKKLLLSDSGFYLCAARRDRLYGYTFGSGTRLTVV.

This chain uses TRBV2 with TRBJ2-7; 11 bases align to TRBD2. The junction had 6 bases not matched to a gene; V was cut back by 5 bases and J by 3 bases. The CDR3 is made up of 15 amino acids. Germline V gene data show CDR1 as SNHLY and CDR2 as FYNNEI. CDR3 nucleotides: TGTGCCAGCAGTTCTCCTAGCGGGGGGCGCTACGAGCAGTACTTC. This codes for CASSSPSGGRYEQYF.

This clone occurred a few times. The chain is built from TRBV7-2 and TRBJ1-5; D uncertain. The CDR3 has 18 residues. CDR1 SGHTA and CDR2 FQGNSA come from the germline V gene. Trimming left V 0 bases short and J 3 bases short, with 18 bases between. CDR3 region: CASSLAHVAGATNQPQHF. CDR3 DNA: TGTGCCAGCAGCTTAGCCCACGTGGCTGGTGCGACCAATCAGCCCCAGCATTTT.

The count of this clone is one. This chain links TRBV5-6 with TRBJ1-2; D not resolved. Germline V gene lookup returns CDR1 SGHDT and CDR2 YYEEEE. The V end was cut by 0 bases, the J end by 4 bases, with 4 bases between. The CDR3 consists of 12 residues. The CDR3 reads CASSLGGYGYTF. The CDR3 coding sequence is TGTGCCAGCAGCTTGGGGGGCTATGGCTACACCTTC.

The rearrangement joins TRBV6-5 to TRBJ1-6, with D tentatively TRBD1 (5 bases). V lost 2 bases to trimming and J lost 7 bases, with 9 bases between them. Germline CDR1 and CDR2: MNHEY and SVGAGI. CDR3 length equals 14 residues. In DNA, the CDR3 is TGTGCCAGCAGTTACCGGGGGGGGAATTCACCCCTCCACTTT. Translated, it gives CASSYRGGNSPLHF.